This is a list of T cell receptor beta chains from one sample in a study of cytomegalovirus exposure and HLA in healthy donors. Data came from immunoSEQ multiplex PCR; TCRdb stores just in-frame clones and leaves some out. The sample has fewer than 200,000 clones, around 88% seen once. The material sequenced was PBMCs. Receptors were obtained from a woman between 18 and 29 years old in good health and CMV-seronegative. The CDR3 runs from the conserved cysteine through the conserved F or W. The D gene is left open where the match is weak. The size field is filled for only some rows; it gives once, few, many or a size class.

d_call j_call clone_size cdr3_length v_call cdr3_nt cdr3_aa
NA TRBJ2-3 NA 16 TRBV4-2 TGTGCCAGCAGCCAAGCCCCGACTAGTGGCCCAGATACGCAGTATTTT CASSQAPTSGPDTQYF
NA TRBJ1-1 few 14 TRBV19 TGTGCCAGTAGTATGGGGGCGATGAACACTGAAGCTTTCTTT CASSMGAMNTEAFF
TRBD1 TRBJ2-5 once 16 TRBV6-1 TGTGCCAGCAGTGCCTATGAGTTGACAGGGCAAGAGACCCAGTACTTC CASSAYELTGQETQYF
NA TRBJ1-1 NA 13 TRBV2 TGTGCCAGCAGTGAGGCAGGCCTCACTGAAGCTTTCTTT CASSEAGLTEAFF
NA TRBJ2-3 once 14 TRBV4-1 TGCGCCAGCAGCCAAGTTCCCTCCACAGATACGCAGTATTTT CASSQVPSTDTQYF
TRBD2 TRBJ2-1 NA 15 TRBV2 TGTGCCAGCAGTGAAGGGACTAGCGTGTCAAATGAGCAGTTCTTC CASSEGTSVSNEQFF
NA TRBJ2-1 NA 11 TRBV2 TGTGCCAGCAGTGTGGAGGGAGGACGGTTCTTC CASSVEGGRFF
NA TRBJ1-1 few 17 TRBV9 TGTGCCAGCAGCGTAGGCAGGGATGGAAAGATGAACACTGAAGCTTTCTTT CASSVGRDGKMNTEAFF
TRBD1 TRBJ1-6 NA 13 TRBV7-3 TGTGCCAGCAGCCTCGACAGGGATTCACCCCTCCACTTT CASSLDRDSPLHF
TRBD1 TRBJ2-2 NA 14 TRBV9 TGTGCCAGCAGCCTCAGGGGGCGGGACGGGGAGCTGTTTTTT CASSLRGRDGELFF
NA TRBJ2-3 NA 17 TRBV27 TGTGCCAGCAGTTTAGGTTTTGTCTGGGCAGGCACAGATACGCAGTATTTT CASSLGFVWAGTDTQYF
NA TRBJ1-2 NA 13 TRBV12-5 TGTGCTAGTGGTTTGTTGGACGGGGATGGCTACACCTTC CASGLLDGDGYTF
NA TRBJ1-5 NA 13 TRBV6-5 TGTGCCAGCAGATTGGGAGAGGGTCAGCCCCAGCATTTT CASRLGEGQPQHF
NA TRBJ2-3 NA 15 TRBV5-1 TGCGCCAGCAGCTTGGAGGTAGCTCGGGTAGATACGCAGTATTTT CASSLEVARVDTQYF
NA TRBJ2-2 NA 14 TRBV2 TGTGCCAGCAGTTTCCATGGGCCCACCGGGGAGCTGTTTTTT CASSFHGPTGELFF
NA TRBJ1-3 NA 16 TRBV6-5 TGTGCCAGCAGTTACTCCTTAACGAGCTCTGGAAACACCATATATTTT CASSYSLTSSGNTIYF
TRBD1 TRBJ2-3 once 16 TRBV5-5 TGTGCCAGCAGCTCCTGGACAGGGGTTGGGACAGATACGCAGTATTTT CASSSWTGVGTDTQYF
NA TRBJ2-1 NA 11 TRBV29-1 TGCAGCGGGGCCTCCTACAATGAGCAGTTCTTC CSGASYNEQFF
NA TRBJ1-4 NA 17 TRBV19 TGTGCCAGTAGTACACTGCACCAGGGCGCAACTAATGAAAAACTGTTTTTT CASSTLHQGATNEKLFF
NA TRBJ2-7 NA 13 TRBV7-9 TGTGCCAGCAGCTTAAGTGGGGGGAACGAGCAGTACTTC CASSLSGGNEQYF
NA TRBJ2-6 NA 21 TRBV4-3 TGCGCCAGCAGCACGACCGACCCCTTTTGGCGGGTAGGGGGTGGGGCCAACGTCCTGACTTTC CASSTTDPFWRVGGGANVLTF
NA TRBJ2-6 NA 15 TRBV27 TGTGCCAGCAGTCGCGGCGGGATTGGGGCCAACGTCCTGACTTTC CASSRGGIGANVLTF
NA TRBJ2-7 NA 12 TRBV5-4 TGTGCCAGCAGCGCGGACAGCTACGAGCAGTACTTC CASSADSYEQYF
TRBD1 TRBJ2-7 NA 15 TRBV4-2 TGTGCCAGCAGCCAAGAGGGACAGGAGAACTACGAGCAGTACTTC CASSQEGQENYEQYF
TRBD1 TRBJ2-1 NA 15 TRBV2 TGTGCCAGCAGTGAAGTACAGGGGGGCCTTGGTGAGCAGTTCTTC CASSEVQGGLGEQFF
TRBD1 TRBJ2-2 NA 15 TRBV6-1 TGTGCCAGCAGTGAACCCGGGACAGGGCAACGGGAGCTGTTTTTT CASSEPGTGQRELFF
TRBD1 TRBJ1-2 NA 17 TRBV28 TGTGCCAGCAGTTTACTACCTGGACAGGGGGGCAACTATGGCTACACCTTC CASSLLPGQGGNYGYTF
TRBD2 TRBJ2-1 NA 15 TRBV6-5 TGTGCCAGCAGGGGTCTGGCGGGAGCCTACAATGAGCAGTTCTTC CASRGLAGAYNEQFF
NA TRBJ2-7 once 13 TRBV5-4 TGTGCCAGCAGCTTGTTCCTAGCACGCGAGCAGTACTTC CASSLFLAREQYF
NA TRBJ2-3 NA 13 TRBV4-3 TGCGCCAGCAGCCCGACAGCGCGGAATACGCAGTATTTT CASSPTARNTQYF
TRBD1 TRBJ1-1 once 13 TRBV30 TGTGCCTGGACTCAGGGGGCGGGCACTGAAGCTTTCTTT CAWTQGAGTEAFF
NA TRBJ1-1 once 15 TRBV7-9 TGTGCCAGCAGCCGGGTGGTAGGTCGGGTTTCTGAAGCTTTCTTT CASSRVVGRVSEAFF
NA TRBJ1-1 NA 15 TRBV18 TGTGCCAGCTCACCACCGCACACCAGAAACACTGAAGCTTTCTTT CASSPPHTRNTEAFF
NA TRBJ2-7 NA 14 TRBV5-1 TGCGCCAGCAGCTTGGGGCGGGGATCGGGCGAGCAGTACTTC CASSLGRGSGEQYF
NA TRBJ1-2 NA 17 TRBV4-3 TGCGCCAGCAGCCAAGATTGGCCGGGGGGCAGGGTGAACGGCTACACCTTC CASSQDWPGGRVNGYTF
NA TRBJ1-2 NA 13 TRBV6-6 TGTGCCAGCAGTGTGGCGGGGAAGGATGGCTACACCTTC CASSVAGKDGYTF
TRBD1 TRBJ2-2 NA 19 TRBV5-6 TGTGCCAGCAGCTTGGTTGACGGGGTCGGGGACAGGGGGCCCGGGGAGCTGTTTTTT CASSLVDGVGDRGPGELFF
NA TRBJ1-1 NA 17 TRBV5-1 TGCGCCAGCAGCTTGGTCCCGATGCGAGGCCTGAACACTGAAGCTTTCTTT CASSLVPMRGLNTEAFF
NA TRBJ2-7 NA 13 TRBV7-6 TGTGCCAGCAGCTTAGATTTCAGCTACGAGCAGTACTTC CASSLDFSYEQYF
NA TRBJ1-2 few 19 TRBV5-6 TGTGCCAGCAGCTCCTGGGCTTCGGGACAAGGCATAGAGTTTGATGGCTACACCTTC CASSSWASGQGIEFDGYTF
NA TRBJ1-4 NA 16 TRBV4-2 TGTGCCAGCAGCCCCTCCATTAGTTTAACTAATGAAAAACTGTTTTTT CASSPSISLTNEKLFF
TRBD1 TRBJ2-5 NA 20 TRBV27 TGTGCCAGCAGTCCCCGATCTGGGTTCGGACAGGGCCGTCCTGAAGAGACCCAGTACTTC CASSPRSGFGQGRPEETQYF
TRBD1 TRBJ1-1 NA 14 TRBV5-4 TGTGCCAGCAGCGCAGGGGGCGCGGACACTGAAGCTTTCTTT CASSAGGADTEAFF